This T cell receptor beta chain came from a study of blood T cell repertoires in COVID-19. Assay used: immunoSEQ multiplex PCR; TCRdb lists only in-frame clones, some missing. The table includes roughly 98,000 clones, roughly 82% detected once. The CDR3 runs 15 residues. Germline-derived CDR1 and CDR2 are SGDLS and YYNGEE. Deletions cut 4 bases from V and 0 bases from J, with 14 bases between. This clone has a single count. The origin of this receptor is a man between 70 and 80 years old with active or convalescent COVID-19. The sequencing sample was made of peripheral blood. The chain combines TRBV9 with TRBJ2-7, with D perhaps TRBD1 (6 bases). This CDR3 is CASSLGQTNSYEQYF. The CDR3 DNA is TGTGCCAGCAGCCTCGGACAGACTAACTCCTACGAGCAGTACTTC.